This T cell receptor beta chain was recovered during a study of T cells after yellow fever vaccination. About the study: SMART-Seq v4 Ultra Low Input prepared the low-cell-number fractions. Study conclusions and caveats: A small proportion of clonotypes was detected in both the CD4 and CD8 compartments. The booster saw the reappearance of most primary-vaccination clones (approximately 97% CD4, roughly 90% CD8). Contamination by abundant bulk-population clonotypes could be present in FACS-sorted repertoires.

TCRdb passed the 5' RACE reads through MiXCR, listing each CDR3 protein once. This repertoire shows 150,000 to 200,000 distinct CDR3 sequences, approximately 6% found once; its top ten account for just under 3%. The CDR3 totals 18 residues. CDR1 is MNHNS, CDR2 SASEGT, per germline. The V end was cut by 7 bases, the J end by 0 bases, with 21 bases between. In the case of this clonotype: Its antigen is as yet unknown.

The TCR comes from a man aged 18 to 35 who received the YFV17D yellow fever vaccine. This chain joins TRBV6-1 and TRBJ2-2, with D possibly TRBD2 on 7 matching bases. Source: CD4+ T cells sorted from PBMCs, taken on the day of the first yellow fever vaccination. The CDR3 coding sequence is TGTGCCAGCATAGTCGGTGGCGGGGGCCTGGCGAACACCGGGGAGCTGTTTTTT. Protein product: CASIVGGGGLANTGELFF.